These 5 T cell receptor beta chains were all obtained from the same sample, sequenced in a study of control samples from healthy donors and cancer patients. Some clones are missing from TCRdb's copy, which holds only in-frame ones; the method was immunoSEQ multiplex PCR. The sample lists around 68,000 clones, around 84% occurring once. The sample comprised blood. All receptors derive from a man aged 50 to 60 in good health.

The chain uses TRBV6-5 and TRBJ1-1; unclear D gene. The CDR3 totals 13 residues. V was pared by 7 bases and J by 1 base, with 10 bases between. Germline V gives CDR1 MNHEY, CDR2 SVGAGI. The DNA for the CDR3 is TGTGCCAGCACCCCACACAAGAACACTGAAGCTTTCTTT. It specifies CASTPHKNTEAFF.

The V call is TRBV3-1 (or the pseudogene TRBV3-2), the J call TRBJ2-1; possibly TRBD1 for D (6 bases). From germline, CDR1 is LGHDT and CDR2 YNNKEL (reference sequence). The CDR3 has 15 residues. V dropped 1 base and J dropped 9 bases, with 16 bases sitting between them. DNA for the CDR3: TGTGCCAGCAGCCAAGCGGACAGAAATAGTGGTGAGCAGTTCTTC. Its protein product is CASSQADRNSGEQFF.

This chain joins TRBV5-1 and TRBJ1-1, with 7 bases fitting TRBD1. The junction had 4 bases not matched to a gene; V was cut back by 2 bases and J by 3 bases. The CDR3 totals 14 residues. Germline V gene lookup returns CDR1 SGHRS and CDR2 YFSETQ. CDR3 sequence: CASSLQGMDTEAFF. The CDR3, as DNA: TGCGCCAGCAGCTTACAGGGGATGGACACTGAAGCTTTCTTT.

The V gene is TRBV7-2, the J gene TRBJ2-3; TRBD1 might be the D (6 bases). CDR1 SGHTA and CDR2 FQGNSA come from the germline V gene. V lost 8 bases to trimming and J lost 2 bases, with 20 bases between them. The CDR3 contains 16 residues. The CDR3 DNA is TGTGCCAGCGGACCCCAGGGGTTTATTAACACAGATACGCAGTATTTT. It codes for CASGPQGFINTDTQYF.

The chain combines TRBV5-1 with TRBJ2-5, with 8 bases lining up with TRBD2. The trim removed 0 bases at V and 4 bases at J, leaving 5 bases unmatched. The CDR3 is made up of 15 amino acids. Germline CDR1 and CDR2: SGHRS and YFSETQ. CDR3 sequence reads: CASSLGSGTTETQYF. The CDR3 nucleotides read TGCGCCAGCAGCTTGGGTAGCGGGACGACAGAGACCCAGTACTTC.